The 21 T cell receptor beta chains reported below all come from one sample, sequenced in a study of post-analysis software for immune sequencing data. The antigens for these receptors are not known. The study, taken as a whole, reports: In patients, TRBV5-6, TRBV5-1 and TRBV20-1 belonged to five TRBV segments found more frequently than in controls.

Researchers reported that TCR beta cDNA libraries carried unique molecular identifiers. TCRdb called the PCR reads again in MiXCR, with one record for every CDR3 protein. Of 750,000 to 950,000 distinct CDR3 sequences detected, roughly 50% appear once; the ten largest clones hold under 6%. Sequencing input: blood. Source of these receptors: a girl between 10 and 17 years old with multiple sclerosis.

The CDR3 bases are TGCAGTGCTAGTAGGGCACGGAGGGATTACAATGAGCAGTTCTTC. Protein product: CSASRARRDYNEQFF. The J gene is TRBJ2-1, the V gene TRBV20-1, with D perhaps TRBD2 (6 bases). In germline, CDR1 is DFQATT, CDR2 SNEGSKA (reference sequence). This CDR3 is 15 amino acids long. Trimming removed 3 bases from V and 4 bases from J, with 16 bases in between.

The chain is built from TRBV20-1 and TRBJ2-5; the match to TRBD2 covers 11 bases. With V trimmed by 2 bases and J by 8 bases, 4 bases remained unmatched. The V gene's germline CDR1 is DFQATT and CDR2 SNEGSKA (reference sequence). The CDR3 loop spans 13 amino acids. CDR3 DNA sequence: TGCAGTGCTAGACGACTAGCGGGGCTCACCCAGTACTTC. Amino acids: CSARRLAGLTQYF.

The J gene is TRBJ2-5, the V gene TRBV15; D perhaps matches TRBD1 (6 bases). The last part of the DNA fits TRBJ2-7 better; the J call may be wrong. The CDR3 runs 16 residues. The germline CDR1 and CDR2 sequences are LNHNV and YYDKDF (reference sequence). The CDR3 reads CATSRNTGTRAYEQYF. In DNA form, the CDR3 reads TGTGCCACCAGCCGAAACACCGGGACAAGGGCCTACGAGCAGTACTTC.

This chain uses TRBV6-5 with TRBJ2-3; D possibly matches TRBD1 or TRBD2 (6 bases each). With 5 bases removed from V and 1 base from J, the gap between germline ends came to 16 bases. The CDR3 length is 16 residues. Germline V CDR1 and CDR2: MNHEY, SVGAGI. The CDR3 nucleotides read TGTGCCAGCAGTAACCCGTGGGGGGCAGGCACAGATACGCAGTATTTT. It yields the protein CASSNPWGAGTDTQYF.

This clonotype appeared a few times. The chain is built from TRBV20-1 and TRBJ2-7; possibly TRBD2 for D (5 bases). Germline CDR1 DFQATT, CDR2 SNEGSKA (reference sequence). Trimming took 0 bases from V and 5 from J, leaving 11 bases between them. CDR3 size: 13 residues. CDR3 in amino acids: CSARESGSHEQYF. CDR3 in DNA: TGCAGTGCTAGAGAATCGGGGAGCCACGAGCAGTACTTC.

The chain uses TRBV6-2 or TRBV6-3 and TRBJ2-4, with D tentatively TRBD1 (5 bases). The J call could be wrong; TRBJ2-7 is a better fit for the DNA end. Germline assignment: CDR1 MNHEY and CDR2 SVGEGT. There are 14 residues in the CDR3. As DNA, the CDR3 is TGTGCCAGCAGGTACACAGGTCTGTCTTACGAGCAGTACTTC. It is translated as CASRYTGLSYEQYF.

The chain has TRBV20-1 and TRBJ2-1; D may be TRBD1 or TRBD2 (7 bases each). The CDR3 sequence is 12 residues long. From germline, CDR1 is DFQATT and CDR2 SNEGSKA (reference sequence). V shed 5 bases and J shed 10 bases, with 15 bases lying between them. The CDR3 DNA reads TGCAGTGCTGGCCACAGGGGAGGGGAGCAGTTCTTC. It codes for CSAGHRGGEQFF.

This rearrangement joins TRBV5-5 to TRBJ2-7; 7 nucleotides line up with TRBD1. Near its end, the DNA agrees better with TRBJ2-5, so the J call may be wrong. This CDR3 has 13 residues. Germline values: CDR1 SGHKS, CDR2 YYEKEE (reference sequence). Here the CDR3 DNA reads TGTGCCACAAGACAGGGTTTCCAAGAGACCCAGTACTTC. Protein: CATRQGFQETQYF.

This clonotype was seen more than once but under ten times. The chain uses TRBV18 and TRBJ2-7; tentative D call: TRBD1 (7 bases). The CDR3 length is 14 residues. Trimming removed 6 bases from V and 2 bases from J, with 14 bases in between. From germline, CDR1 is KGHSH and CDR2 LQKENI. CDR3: CASSRQGGAYEQYF. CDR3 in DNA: TGTGCCAGCTCTCGCCAGGGGGGCGCCTACGAGCAGTACTTC.

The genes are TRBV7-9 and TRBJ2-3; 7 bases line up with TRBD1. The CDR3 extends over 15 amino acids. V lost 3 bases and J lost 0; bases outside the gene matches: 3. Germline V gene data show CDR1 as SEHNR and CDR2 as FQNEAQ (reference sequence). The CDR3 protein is CASSFGQASTDTQYF. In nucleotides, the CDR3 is TGTGCCAGCAGCTTCGGACAGGCGAGCACAGATACGCAGTATTTT.

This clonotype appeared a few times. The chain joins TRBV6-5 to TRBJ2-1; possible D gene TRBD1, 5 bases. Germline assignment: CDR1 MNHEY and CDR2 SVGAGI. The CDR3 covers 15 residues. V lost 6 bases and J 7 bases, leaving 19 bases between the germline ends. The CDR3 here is CASRFGHLPGNEQFF. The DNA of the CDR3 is TGTGCCAGCAGGTTCGGACACCTCCCAGGTAATGAGCAGTTCTTC.

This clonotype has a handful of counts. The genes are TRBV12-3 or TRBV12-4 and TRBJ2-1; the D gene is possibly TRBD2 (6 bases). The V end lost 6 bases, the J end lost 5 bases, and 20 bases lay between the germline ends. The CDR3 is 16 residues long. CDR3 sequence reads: CASSSGGSWGDNEQFF. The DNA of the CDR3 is TGTGCCAGCAGCTCCGGGGGTAGCTGGGGGGACAATGAGCAGTTCTTC.

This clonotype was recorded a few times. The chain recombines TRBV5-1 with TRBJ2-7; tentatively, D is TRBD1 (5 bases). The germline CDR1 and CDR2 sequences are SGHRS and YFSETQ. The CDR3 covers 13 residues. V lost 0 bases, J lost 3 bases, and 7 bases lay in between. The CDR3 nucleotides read TGCGCCAGCAGCTTGGAAGGGGACTACGAGCAGTACTTC. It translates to CASSLEGDYEQYF.

The CDR3 coding sequence is TGTGCCAGCAGTTTCTGGAGAGAGGTAGGAGAGACCCAGTACTTC. Its translation is CASSFWREVGETQYF. This rearrangement joins TRBV6-6 to TRBJ2-5, with no clear D. Germline-derived CDR1 and CDR2 are MNHNY and SVGAGI (reference sequence). This CDR3 comprises 15 residues. V lost 4 bases and J 4 bases, leaving 16 bases between the germline ends.

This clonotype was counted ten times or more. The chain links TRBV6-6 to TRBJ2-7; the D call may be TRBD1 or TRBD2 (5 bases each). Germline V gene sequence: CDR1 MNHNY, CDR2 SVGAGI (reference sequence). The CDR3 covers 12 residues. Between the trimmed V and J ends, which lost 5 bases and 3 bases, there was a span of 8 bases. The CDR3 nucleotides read TGTGCCAGCAGTCCGGGGCTCTACGAGCAGTACTTC. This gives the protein CASSPGLYEQYF.

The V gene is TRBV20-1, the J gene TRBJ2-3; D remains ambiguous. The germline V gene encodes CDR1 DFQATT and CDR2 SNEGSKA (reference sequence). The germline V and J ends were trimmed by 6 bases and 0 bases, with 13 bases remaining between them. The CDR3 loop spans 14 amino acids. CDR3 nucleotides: TGCAGTGCGAGTGGGATAGGGAGCACAGATACGCAGTATTTT. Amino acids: CSASGIGSTDTQYF.

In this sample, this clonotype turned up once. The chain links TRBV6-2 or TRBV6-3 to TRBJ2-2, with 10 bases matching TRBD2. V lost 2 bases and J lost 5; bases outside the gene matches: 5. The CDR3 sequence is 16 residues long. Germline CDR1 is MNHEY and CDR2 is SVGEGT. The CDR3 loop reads CASSYSLLAGTGELFF. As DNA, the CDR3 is TGTGCCAGCAGTTACAGTTTACTAGCGGGGACCGGGGAGCTGTTTTTT.

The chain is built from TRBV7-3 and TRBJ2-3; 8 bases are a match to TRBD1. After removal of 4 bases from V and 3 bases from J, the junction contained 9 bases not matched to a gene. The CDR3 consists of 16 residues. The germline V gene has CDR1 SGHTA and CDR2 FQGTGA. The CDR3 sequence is CASSYTTGVGTDTQYF. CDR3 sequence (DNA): TGTGCCAGCAGCTATACGACAGGGGTGGGAACAGATACGCAGTATTTT.

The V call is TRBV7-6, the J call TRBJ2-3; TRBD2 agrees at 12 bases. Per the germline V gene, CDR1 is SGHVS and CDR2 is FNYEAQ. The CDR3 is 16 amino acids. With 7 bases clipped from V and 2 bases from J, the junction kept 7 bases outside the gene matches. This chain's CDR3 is CASNPTSGRNTDTQYF. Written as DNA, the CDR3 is TGTGCCAGCAACCCGACTAGCGGGAGAAACACAGATACGCAGTATTTT.

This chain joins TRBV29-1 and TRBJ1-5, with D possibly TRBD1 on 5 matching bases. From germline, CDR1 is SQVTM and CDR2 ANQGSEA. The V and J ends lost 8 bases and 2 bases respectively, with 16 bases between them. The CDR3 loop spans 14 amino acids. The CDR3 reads CSPPRGDGNQPQHF. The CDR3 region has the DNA TGCAGCCCCCCCCGAGGGGATGGCAATCAGCCCCAGCATTTT.

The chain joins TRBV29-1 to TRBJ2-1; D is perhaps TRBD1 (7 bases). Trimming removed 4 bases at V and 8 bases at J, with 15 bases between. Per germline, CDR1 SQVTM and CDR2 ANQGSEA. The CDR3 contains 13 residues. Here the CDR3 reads CSVVRGVSDEQFF. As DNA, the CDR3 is TGCAGCGTTGTCAGGGGGGTATCGGATGAGCAGTTCTTC.